This T cell receptor (beta chain) appears in the sequencing data of a study of cytomegalovirus exposure and HLA in healthy donors (dated 2017 in TCRdb). A note on the overall study: An earlier analysis of a few hundred of the donors reported roughly 300 Gb of sequence data and around 120 million unique TCR beta sequences obtained from approximately 180 million T cells. High-throughput TCR immunosequencing, statistical association of individual TCRs with disease status, and machine learning were combined to predict cytomegalovirus infection status. The number of donors typed differed by locus, with 629-630 for A, B, C, DRB1 and DQB1, roughly 550 for DQA1, some 570 for DPA1, and over 400 for DPB1. Along with the approximately 700-subject first cohort, a separate validation cohort of some 130 different subjects was used. Among the roughly 370 genotyped donors, approximately 76% belonged to the genetic ancestry cluster associated with self-reported Caucasian donors. Because of strong linkage in the cohort, roughly five DR-DQ haplotypes were treated as single units for association and clustering. A later genetic analysis took genome-wide SNP genotypes for about three fifths of the 666 donors and used that subset as a discovery cohort. A later analysis re-examined previously published TCR beta repertoires from hundreds of donors and added high-resolution HLA genotyping to investigate patterns of TCR occurrence. The T cell repertoires of under 700 subjects were profiled by immunosequencing and related to cytomegalovirus serostatus. An early release that covered approximately 600 HLA-typed donors contained about 300 gigabases of sequencing data and tens of millions of unique TCR sequences. The aim of the study was to test whether cataloging public T cell receptors could identify signatures of past pathogen exposure. Across roughly 420 genotyped donors of the cohort, an average of about 200,000 unique TCR beta nucleotide sequences per donor were sequenced, and 15% to 20% of those sequences were non-productive. All discovery cohort repertoires had been generated using a single sequencing platform. Donor age, sex, ethnicity and CMV serostatus were compiled together with the repertoire data. To decide whether each TCR beta V gene segment behaved as functional or pseudogenic, an earlier analysis of approximately 600 of the donors relied on high-throughput TCR beta sequencing. Class I and class II HLA loci were covered by the typing at four-digit resolution. Rather than using new phenotypic data, the later analysis identified candidate immune exposures from TCR beta sequences and from how often those sequences occurred across donors.

Study-wide findings and limitations: In a later analysis, over 15,000 TCR beta sequences were associated with specific HLA alleles at a false discovery rate of 0.05. In an earlier analysis of roughly 500 of the donors, most TCR beta V segments appeared in productive rearrangements about 90% or about 30% of the time, broadly matching IMGT annotations. According to a later analysis, parvovirus B19, influenza, CMV and Epstein-Barr virus appeared linked to several top co-occurrence clusters. In a later analysis, TCR association rates were found to vary across HLA loci, with the most associated TCRs seen for DRB1 alleles and the fewest for HLA-C alleles. A total of fewer than 200 TCR beta chains were listed by the study as associated with cytomegalovirus. V-gene and J-gene trimming of TCR beta chains was associated with a missense DCLRE1C variant in a later genetic analysis, and the association was replicated in an independent cohort. Linkage disequilibrium might explain the correlated functional status among segregating V segments, but an unknown experimental factor could not be ruled out. The sequencing pipeline was judged likely to have produced a cluster of highly shared sequence variants as a technical artifact. Cytomegalovirus status was reported to be diagnosed by the classifier with high specificity and sensitivity in both the original and validation cohorts. Sequencing depth was assumed to be roughly uniform across donors in the presence/absence analyses, though that assumption may not hold. Some IMGT-functional V segments, including TRBV6-2 and TRBV6-3, could not be told apart with the 87-base-pair reads, so those segments were excluded. Three of the identified cytomegalovirus-associated TCR beta chains were confirmed in vitro to be specific for cytomegalovirus antigens. The authors suggested that the approach could potentially be extended to other disease states and immunological phenotypes. Only TCR beta chains were sequenced in this cohort, and the absence of alpha or paired-chain data limited detectable features. The earlier analysis of around 600 of the donors excluded some 15 rarely observed V segments, including chromosome 9 orphons, because counts were too low. Assigning TCR associations to individual alleles was difficult when HLA alleles, especially DR and DQ, strongly co-occurred. For the cohort, immune exposure information was limited to CMV serostatus. A further reported finding was that TCR beta sequences accurately predicted the HLA-A and HLA-B alleles for most subjects in the first cohort. In a later analysis, most CMV-associated TCR beta chains were found to appear HLA-restricted, with HLA associations seemingly driven largely by CMV exposure. Compared with equally common non-associated chains, HLA-associated TCR beta chains in a later analysis were more clonally expanded and had lower generation probabilities. Because HLA typing was missing for some donors at each locus, association tests included only the typed subset. In a later genetic analysis, fewer N-insertions in productive TCRs were reported among donors in an Asian-associated ancestry cluster than the roughly 700-donor mean. Most TCR sequences were seen in very few donors, while some public TCRs were found in many individuals.

Measured from the cysteine to the phenylalanine, the CDR3 is 14 residues long. The retained sequence is limited to the CDR3, 42 bases, with the frame set at the first base. Reading the germline V gene (reference sequence) gives CDR1 SGHNT and CDR2 YYREEE. Trimming at the junction amounts to 0 bases on V and 1 base on J, and the germline ends lie 7 bases apart. About this clone itself: This receptor's antigen is unknown. Base qualities are not at hand, and no much larger clone is one base apart.

The cohort comprised approximately 700 healthy bone marrow donors. All cohort members were sampled while nominally healthy, although unrecorded immune exposures were likely present. The donor tested CMV seronegative and was one of the 352 seronegative cohort members. A peripheral blood sample was provided by each donor, and peripheral blood mononuclear cells were used for TCR beta sequencing. Genomic DNA extraction from the blood cell samples was performed with the Qiagen DNeasy Blood Extraction Kit. The receptor library was made with the immunoSEQ multiplex PCR assay. A mixture of 60 forward primers for TCR Vbeta segments and 13 reverse primers for TCR Jbeta segments was used in the multiplex PCR. A multiplex PCR assay on genomic DNA amplified the CDR3 region of rearranged TCR beta genes. Amplified TCR beta libraries were sequenced as 87-base-pair reads on the Illumina HiSeq System. As for how the authors treated the data: In a later analysis, roughly 80 million unique TCR beta chains were counted across the roughly 670 repertoires, and roughly 11 million of these chains were shared by at least two donors. Raw reads were error-corrected and collapsed into unique sequences by a nearest-neighbor algorithm in which closely related sequences were merged to remove PCR and sequencing errors. Alignment of CDR3 sequences to IMGT reference sequences was used to assign V, D and J gene segments. For a sequence to be retained, at least a six-nucleotide match to both a V gene segment and a J gene segment was required. Rearrangements were called productive when the CDR3 lacked stop codons and stayed in frame with V and J; all others were non-productive. Following IMGT convention, CDR3 was defined as the stretch from the second conserved V-encoded cysteine up to the conserved J-encoded phenylalanine. The earlier analysis of about 570 of the donors excluded any sequence lacking an unambiguous match to a single V gene segment. An earlier analysis of about 590 of the donors classified V segments as functional when productive rearrangements were above 56.7% and as segregating when the standard deviation between donors was above 5%. A statistical classification framework was developed to diagnose cytomegalovirus status using the catalog of TCR beta chain sequences. A later analysis assigned V and J genes by comparing TCR nucleotide sequences with IMGT/GENE-DB human TR gene sequences. The TCRdist pipeline was used in a later analysis to assign CDR3 sequences and most-parsimonious VDJ recombination scenarios. In a later analysis, every TCR beta chain was defined by the combination of its CDR3 amino acid sequence and its V-gene family, and reads without a unique V-gene family were dropped. A later analysis removed 450 to 600 highly shared, low-generation-probability nucleotide sequences to deal with suspected cross-contamination and a sequencing artifact. For each public chain, a later analysis derived a clonal expansion index from normalized ranks of inferred template counts within each repertoire. A later analysis computed generation probabilities with a VDJ recombination model fitted to out-of-frame rearrangements, and checked the results against IGoR. A later analysis scored TCR-TCR, TCR-HLA and TCR-CMV co-occurrence with hypergeometric tests, applying a repertoire-size bias correction to TCR pairs. A later analysis estimated false discovery rates by permuting HLA or CMV assignments 20 times. A later analysis grouped co-occurring TCRs with DBSCAN, adding TCRdist sequence similarity when clustering within HLA-allele-positive subsets. Repertoires with fewer than 30,000 or more than 120,000 public chains, plus five repertoires with anomalous nucleotide sharing, were excluded from co-occurrence clustering. As stored in TCRdb, this immuneACCESS dataset retains in-frame rearrangements with V and J assigned. A fraction of the clones does not appear; measured against another copy, unresolved V genes explain less than half of the discrepancy, and the remainder lacks a known reason. The V and J calls and clone size are taken from that table; D and trimming were inferred from the DNA. The sample contains about 200,000 clones, 65% to 85% of them found a single time. The leading ten clones occupy less than 2% of the sample.

The TCR originated in a man between 18 and 35 years old in good health and CMV-seronegative. Material for sequencing was PBMCs. The chain uses TRBV5-4 and TRBJ2-5; the D gene assignment is ambiguous. The nucleotides read TGTGCCAGCAGCTTGGGAGCTGCCCAAGAGACCCAGTACTTC. It is translated as CASSLGAAQETQYF.